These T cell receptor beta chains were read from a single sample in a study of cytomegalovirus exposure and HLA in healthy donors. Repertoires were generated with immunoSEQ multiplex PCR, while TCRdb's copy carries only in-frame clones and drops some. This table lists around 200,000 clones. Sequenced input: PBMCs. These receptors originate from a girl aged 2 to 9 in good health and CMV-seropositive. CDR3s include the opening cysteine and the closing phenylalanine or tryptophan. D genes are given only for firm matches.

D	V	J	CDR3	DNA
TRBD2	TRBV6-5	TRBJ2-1	CASSYATSGSVYEQFF	TGTGCCAGCAGTTACGCAACTAGCGGGAGTGTCTATGAGCAGTTCTTC
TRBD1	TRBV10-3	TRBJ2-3	CAISAKFRDRNTDTQYF	TGTGCCATCAGTGCAAAGTTCCGGGACAGGAACACAGATACGCAGTATTTT
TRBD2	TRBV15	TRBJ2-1	CATSQSGWTSGRTTGNEQFF	TGTGCCACCAGCCAAAGTGGTTGGACTAGCGGGAGGACGACGGGTAATGAGCAGTTCTTC
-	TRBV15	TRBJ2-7	CATSRDGGNYEQYF	TGTGCCACCAGCAGAGATGGCGGGAACTACGAGCAGTACTTC
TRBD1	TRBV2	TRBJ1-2	CASSGTGMGYGYTF	TGTGCCAGCAGTGGGACAGGGATGGGCTATGGCTACACCTTC
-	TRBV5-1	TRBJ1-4	CASSLAGSGKLFF	TGCGCCAGCAGCTTGGCTGGATCGGGAAAACTGTTTTTT
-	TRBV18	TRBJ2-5	CASSPEVFQETQYF	TGTGCCAGCTCACCTGAGGTATTTCAAGAGACCCAGTACTTC
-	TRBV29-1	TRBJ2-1	CSVEDEGVVSNEQFF	TGCAGCGTTGAGGATGAGGGGGTGGTTTCTAATGAGCAGTTCTTC
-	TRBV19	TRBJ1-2	CASRVENRGYTF	TGTGCCAGTAGAGTAGAAAACAGAGGCTACACCTTC
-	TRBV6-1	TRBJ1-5	CASSHETDQPQHF	TGTGCCAGCAGTCATGAGACAGACCAGCCCCAGCATTTT
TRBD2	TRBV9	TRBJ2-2	CASSVVDSGANTGELFF	TGTGCCAGCAGCGTAGTGGATAGCGGGGCGAACACCGGGGAGCTGTTTTTT
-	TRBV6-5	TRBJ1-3	CASKGAGEGNTIYF	TGTGCCAGCAAAGGAGCGGGGGAAGGAAACACCATATATTTT
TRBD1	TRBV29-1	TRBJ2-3	CSPGQGGDTQYF	TGCAGCCCGGGACAGGGGGGGGATACGCAGTATTTT
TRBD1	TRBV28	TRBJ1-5	CASSLYDRGGHF	TGTGCCAGCAGTTTATATGACAGGGGAGGGCATTTT
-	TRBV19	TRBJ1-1	CASSSTVGYNTEAFF	TGTGCCAGTAGTTCGACAGTAGGCTACAACACTGAAGCTTTCTTT
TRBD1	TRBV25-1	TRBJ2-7	CASTEQGGLYEQYF	TGTGCCAGCACCGAACAGGGGGGACTCTACGAGCAGTACTTC
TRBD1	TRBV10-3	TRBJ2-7	CAIRGGLRRDRGIYEQYF	TGTGCCATCAGGGGGGGACTAAGGCGGGACAGGGGTATCTACGAGCAGTACTTC
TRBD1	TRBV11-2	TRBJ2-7	CASSRGQGEYEQYF	TGTGCCAGCAGCCGTGGACAGGGCGAATACGAGCAGTACTTC
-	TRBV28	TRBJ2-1	CASSPLYNEQFF	TGTGCCAGCAGTCCCCTCTACAATGAGCAGTTCTTC
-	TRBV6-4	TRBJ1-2	CASSGAPNYGYTF	TGTGCCAGCAGTGGGGCACCGAACTATGGCTACACCTTC
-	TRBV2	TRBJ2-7	CASQGHSYEQYF	TGTGCCAGCCAGGGCCACTCCTACGAGCAGTACTTC
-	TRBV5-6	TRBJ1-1	CASSLNTEAFF	TGTGCCAGCAGCCTTAACACTGAAGCTTTCTTT
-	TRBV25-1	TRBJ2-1	CASRDSHEQFF	TGTGCCAGCAGGGACAGCCATGAGCAGTTCTTC
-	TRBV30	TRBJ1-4	CAWSRGRGTANEKLFF	TGTGCCTGGAGTCGGGGCAGGGGAACAGCTAATGAAAAACTGTTTTTT
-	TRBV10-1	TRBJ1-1	CASSGPGNTEAFF	TGCGCCAGCAGTGGTCCAGGAAACACTGAAGCTTTCTTT
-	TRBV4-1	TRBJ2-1	CASSQGLGGFEQFF	TGCGCCAGCAGCCAGGGGCTCGGGGGATTTGAGCAGTTCTTC
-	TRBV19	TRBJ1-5	CASSLRQESNQPQHF	TGTGCCAGTAGCTTAAGACAGGAGAGCAATCAGCCCCAGCATTTT
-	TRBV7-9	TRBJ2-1	CASGTWDPGNNEQFF	TGTGCCAGCGGGACTTGGGATCCTGGAAACAATGAGCAGTTCTTC
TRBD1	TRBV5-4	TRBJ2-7	CASSLGTGVSSYEQYF	TGTGCCAGCAGCTTGGGGACAGGGGTCAGCTCCTACGAGCAGTACTTC
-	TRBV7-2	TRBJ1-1	CASSFSSTSNTEAFF	TGTGCCAGCAGCTTTAGTAGCACCTCGAACACTGAAGCTTTCTTT
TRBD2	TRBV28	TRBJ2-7	CASSLSGLGVSEQYF	TGTGCCAGCAGTCTATCGGGACTAGGGGTGTCCGAGCAGTACTTC